This record looks at one TCR beta chain sequence and its context. Original processing methods: Counts of nucleated cells, estimated from reference gene primer amplification, were obtained. TCRdb's table, derived via immunoSEQ multiplex PCR, lists solely in-frame clones and lacks some. Clone size and V and J calls were adopted from that table, with D and trimming inferred from the DNA. The sample records approximately 290,000 clones, about 89% being singletons. These data belong to a study of blood T cell repertoires in COVID-19. In the study overall: Sample material is recorded as cDNA or gDNA derived from T cells, B-cell-depleted T cells, or PBMCs.

V was clipped by 5 bases and J by 1 base, with 19 bases between them. CDR1 SGHTA and CDR2 FQGNSA come from the germline V gene. There are 17 residues in the CDR3. The clonotype originates from a woman between 25 and 40 years old with COVID-19, enrolled during active disease. Material: peripheral blood. The chain links TRBV7-2 to TRBJ2-3; D call uncertain. Here the CDR3 reads CASSRRGVLLGTDTQYF. CDR3 DNA sequence: TGTGCCAGCAGCAGGCGTGGAGTCCTCCTAGGCACAGATACGCAGTATTTT.